One sample yielded the 25 T cell receptor beta chains listed below, sequenced in a study of metastatic and nonmetastatic thyroid tumors. With MiXCR, TCRdb called clones anew from the PCR reads. This sample has about 28,000 clones, with roughly 16% found just once. Thyroid surgery was preceded by no treatment in any patient. Specimen: blood. These receptors were obtained from a female donor with papillary thyroid cancer or a benign thyroid nodule (not recorded which). Some clones in this sample may be carry-over from other donors' samples.

This clone was seen a few times. V gene TRBV27 combines with J gene TRBJ2-7; the match to TRBD1 covers 7 bases. Germline CDR1 and CDR2: MNHEY and SMNVEV (reference sequence). The ends lost 5 bases at V and 3 bases at J; junction bases unmatched: 16. This CDR3 region has 17 residues. CDR3 DNA: TGTGCCAGCAGTCCCGAGGGTGGGCAGGGGGTCTTCTACGAGCAGTACTTC. It is translated as CASSPEGGQGVFYEQYF.

Within the sample, this clone is medium-sized. This rearrangement joins TRBV28 to TRBJ2-7, with D possibly TRBD2 on 7 matching bases. Germline V CDR1 and CDR2: MDHEN, SYDVKM. Trimming removed 6 bases at V and 2 bases at J, with 20 bases between. CDR3 size: 16 residues. CDR3 sequence: CASRLGGADLTYEQYF. In nucleotides, the CDR3 is TGTGCCAGCAGGTTGGGGGGGGCGGACCTAACCTACGAGCAGTACTTC.

Many counts were recorded for this clone. V and J are TRBV7-6 and TRBJ1-2; 8 nucleotides line up with TRBD1. This CDR3 spans 12 amino acids. Unmatched junction bases numbered 3, after V lost 5 bases and J lost 7 bases. Germline lookup yields CDR1 SGHVS and CDR2 FNYEAQ. The CDR3 region is CASSPGQGGYTF. As DNA, the CDR3 is TGTGCCAGCAGCCCAGGACAGGGTGGCTACACCTTC.

A few counts support this clone. J is TRBJ1-4 and V is TRBV19; unclear D gene. Germline loops: CDR1 LNHDA, CDR2 SQIVND (reference sequence). The CDR3 runs 14 residues. Trimming stripped 7 bases from V and 7 bases from J, with 16 bases between. This CDR3 is CASIAWRGAEKLFF. CDR3 DNA sequence: TGTGCCAGTATTGCTTGGCGGGGAGCTGAAAAACTGTTTTTT.

This clone was picked up a small number of times. A much more abundant neighbour one base away suggests this may be a read error. At the DNA level, this CDR3 is encoded by other sequences in the same sample as well. CDR3 bases: TGTGCCAGTAGTACGCCCGGTGGGGGGGATACGCAGTATTTT. It encodes CASSTPGGGDTQYF. The J gene is TRBJ2-3, the V gene TRBV19; D might be TRBD2 (6 bases). Germline values: CDR1 LNHDA, CDR2 SQIVND (reference sequence). The CDR3 contains 14 residues. Between the trimmed V and J ends, which lost 4 bases and 6 bases, there was a span of 14 bases.

This clone came up a few times. A much larger clone lies one base from this, so it may be a read error. Other DNA sequences in this sample translate to the same CDR3. V is TRBV5-1 and J is TRBJ1-4; 10 positions match TRBD1. This CDR3 contains 16 residues. The germline V gene encodes CDR1 SGHRS and CDR2 YFSETQ. Here the CDR3 reads CASSLGLGQGNEKLFF. CDR3 in DNA: TGCGCCAGCAGCTTGGGTTTGGGACAGGGGAATGAAAAACTGTTTTTC. Full variable domain (remainder filled in from reference TRBV5-1 and TRBJ1-4): KAGVTQTPRYLIKTRGQQVTLSCSPISGHRSVSWYQQTPGQGLQFLFEYFSETQRNKGNFPGRFSGRQFSNSRSEMNVSTLELGDSALYLCASSLGLGQGNEKLFFGSGTQLSVL.

This clone was counted only a few times. The V and J genes are TRBV28 and TRBJ1-1; 7 bases are shared with TRBD1. Germline V CDR1 and CDR2: MDHEN, SYDVKM. V trimming: 9 bases; J trimming: 4 bases; junction bases outside the gene matches: 17. The CDR3 runs 16 residues. CDR3 nucleotide sequence: TGTGCCAGTTCTCCGACAGGGCCCTTTTTGGTCACTGAAGCTTTCTTT. Translation gives CASSPTGPFLVTEAFF.

This clone was seen many times. The rearrangement uses TRBV4-1 and TRBJ1-5; perhaps TRBD1 as D (6 bases). Germline V lookup: CDR1 MGHRA, CDR2 YSYEKL. The CDR3 has 16 amino acids. The germline V and J ends were trimmed by 6 bases and 2 bases, with 17 bases remaining between them. CDR3 loop: CASSSVQGIGNQPQHF. The DNA of the CDR3 is TGCGCCAGCAGTTCCGTACAGGGAATCGGCAATCAGCCCCAGCATTTT.

This clone was observed at least ten times. V usage is TRBV20-1 and J usage is TRBJ2-3; TRBD2 agrees at 8 bases. The V and J ends lost 2 bases and 3 bases, in that order; junction bases with no gene match: 7. The length of the CDR3 is 15 residues. The germline gives CDR1 DFQATT, CDR2 SNEGSKA (reference sequence). The CDR3 loop reads CSARPPGLGTDTQYF. For the CDR3, the DNA is TGCAGTGCTAGACCTCCGGGACTAGGAACAGATACGCAGTATTTT.

With respect to this clone: Since the CDR3 does not end with the conserved phenylalanine or tryptophan, this likely comes from a read error. The chain carries TRBV20-1 and TRBJ1-2; 7 bases map to TRBD1. The ends lost 3 bases at V and 6 bases at J; junction bases unmatched: 13. CDR1 and CDR2 from the germline V gene are DFQATT and SNEGSKA (reference sequence). The CDR3 runs 15 residues. The CDR3 here is CSARQDRVRTDGYTL. The DNA for the CDR3 is TGCAGTGCTAGGCAAGACAGGGTGCGCACCGATGGCTACACCTTG.

This clone has a count of ten or more. This chain connects TRBV29-1 to TRBJ2-1; 9 nucleotides line up with TRBD1. V lost 4 bases, J lost 4 bases, and 2 bases stayed unmatched. The CDR3 runs 13 residues. Germline CDR1 reads SQVTM; CDR2 reads ANQGSEA. CDR3 residues: CSVGDRDYNEQFF. CDR3 nucleotide sequence: TGCAGCGTTGGGGACAGGGATTACAATGAGCAGTTCTTC.

There are a few counts of this clone. CDR3 nucleotide sequence: TGTGCCAGCAGCTCAGGACAGGGCATCCAAGAGACCCAGTACTTC. The encoded protein is CASSSGQGIQETQYF. The gene calls are TRBV5-4 and TRBJ2-5; 8 bases map to TRBD1. Trimming removed 3 bases from V and 1 base from J; junction bases left unmatched: 5. CDR3 size: 15 residues. Germline CDR1 and CDR2: SGHNT and YYREEE (reference sequence).

At least ten counts were recorded for this clone. The CDR3 is CASSIAAVDTQYF. The CDR3 nucleotides are TGTGCCAGTAGTATAGCGGCGGTGGATACGCAGTATTTT. V is TRBV19 and J is TRBJ2-3; D remains ambiguous. The V end was cut by 1 base, the J end by 6 bases, with 8 bases between. CDR3 length equals 13 residues. Germline values: CDR1 LNHDA, CDR2 SQIVND (reference sequence). The variable domain in full, with the rest retrieved from reference TRBV19 and TRBJ2-3, is DGGITQSPKYLFRKEGQNVTLSCEQNLNHDAMYWYRQDPGQGLRLIYYSQIVNDFQKGDIAEGYSVSREKKESFPLTVTSAQKNPTAFYLCASSIAAVDTQYFGPGTRLTVL.

V usage is TRBV28 and J usage is TRBJ1-1; 11 bases are shared with TRBD1. The CDR3 extends over 14 amino acids. J lost 3 bases, V lost 10 bases, and 7 bases had no gene match. CDR1 and CDR2 (germline): MDHEN, SYDVKM. The CDR3 reads CAIGQGARYTEAFF. In nucleotides, the CDR3 is TGTGCCATCGGACAGGGGGCTCGGTACACTGAAGCTTTCTTT.

This clone was counted ten times or more. The chain recombines TRBV9 with TRBJ2-7; D perhaps matches TRBD1 (6 bases). Trimming took 0 bases from V and 6 from J, leaving 10 bases between them. Germline-derived CDR1 and CDR2 are SGDLS and YYNGEE. The CDR3 consists of 13 residues. CDR3: CASSVDRDGEQYF. The CDR3 region has the DNA TGTGCCAGCAGCGTAGACAGGGATGGCGAGCAGTACTTC.

For this clone: Relative to the germline gene, one junction end is altered; a read error may explain this. The gene calls are TRBV12-3 or TRBV12-4 and TRBJ2-1; D remains unclear. The CDR3 totals 13 residues. The CDR3: CDRSLMGYNVQFF. The CDR3, as DNA: TGTGACAGAAGTTTAATGGGCTACAATGTGCAGTTCTTC.

This clone was seen repeatedly, ten times or more. This may be a read error: a much more frequent sequence differs by one nucleotide. The rearrangement joins TRBV20-1 to TRBJ2-5, with D perhaps TRBD2 (6 bases). V dropped 5 bases and J dropped 2 bases, with 15 bases sitting between them. The CDR3 has 14 residues. Germline CDR1 is DFQATT and CDR2 is SNEGSKA (reference sequence). The CDR3 is CSAGGISTQETQYF. The CDR3 nucleotides are TGCAGTGCTGGAGGGATATCGACGCAAGAGACCCAGTACTTC.

J is TRBJ1-3 and V is TRBV19; the D gene is possibly TRBD1 (6 bases). Germline V gene lookup returns CDR1 LNHDA and CDR2 SQIVND (reference sequence). The CDR3 sequence is 15 residues long. The germline V and J ends were trimmed by 7 bases and 0 bases, with 13 bases remaining between them. CDR3 sequence: CASIAGGASGNTIYF. The DNA of the CDR3 is TGTGCCAGTATCGCTGGGGGGGCCTCTGGAAACACCATATATTTT.

The table lists this clone with many counts. With a much larger clone just one base away, this may be a read error. This chain connects TRBV6-1 to TRBJ2-2, with 9 bases matching TRBD1. The CDR3 covers 14 residues. Germline CDR1 MNHNS, CDR2 SASEGT. CDR3 in DNA: TGTGCCAGCAGTGGGGGGACAGGGTCCCGGGAGCCGTTTTTT. It specifies CASSGGTGSREPFF.

This clone was seen repeatedly, ten times or more. V usage is TRBV12-3 or TRBV12-4 and J usage is TRBJ2-3; 10 bases line up with TRBD2. V shed 6 bases, J shed 2 bases, and the junction held 8 bases outside the gene matches. This CDR3 has 16 residues. CDR3: CASSPEAGGFTDTQYF. The CDR3 region has the DNA TGTGCCAGCAGCCCTGAAGCGGGGGGGTTCACAGATACGCAGTATTTT.

The table lists this clone with many counts. The chain joins TRBV12-3 or TRBV12-4 to TRBJ1-2, with D unclear. The CDR3 has 14 residues. With 5 bases removed from V and 2 bases from J, the gap between germline ends came to 12 bases. CDR3 residues: CASSPTSRNYGYTF. The CDR3 DNA follows: TGTGCCAGCAGTCCGACCTCAAGGAACTATGGCTACACCTTC.

By proportion, this clone is medium-sized. The chain has TRBV6-6 and TRBJ1-5; 8 positions match TRBD1. With V trimmed by 2 bases and J by 3 bases, 6 bases remained unmatched. The CDR3 totals 16 residues. Per germline, CDR1 MNHNY and CDR2 SVGAGI (reference sequence). DNA for the CDR3: TGTGCCAGCAGTTACCCAGGGGGCGCGGTCAATCAGCCCCAGCATTTT. This codes for CASSYPGGAVNQPQHF.

The V gene is TRBV28, the J gene TRBJ1-2; no clear D gene. The CDR3 runs 13 residues. V lost 2 bases, J lost 8 bases, and 12 bases lay in between. Germline assignment: CDR1 MDHEN and CDR2 SYDVKM. CDR3 sequence: CASSLAPVWGYTF. The CDR3 DNA reads TGTGCCAGCAGTTTAGCCCCGGTTTGGGGCTACACCTTC.

This clone occurred a few times. The conserved closing phenylalanine or tryptophan is absent in this CDR3, likely reflecting a read error. The chain couples TRBV10-3 to TRBJ1-1, with no clear D. V was shortened by 6 bases and J by 2 bases, with 10 bases between the two germline ends. CDR1 is ENHRY and CDR2 is SYGVKD in the germline V gene. This CDR3 spans 13 amino acids. CDR3: CAIRPSGNTEAFY. Written as DNA, the CDR3 is TGTGCCATCAGACCGTCAGGAAACACTGAAGCTTTCTAT.

The chain uses TRBV6-1 and TRBJ1-2; a weak D match, TRBD1 (6 bases). This CDR3 has 14 residues. Germline V gives CDR1 MNHNS, CDR2 SASEGT. Trimming removed 0 bases at V and 4 bases at J, with 9 bases between. The CDR3 spells CASSEAGGAYGYTF. For the CDR3, the DNA is TGTGCCAGCAGTGAAGCCGGGGGGGCCTATGGCTACACCTTC.